Given below is one TCR beta chain in context. Its target is not known. Trimming cost V 8 bases and J 2 bases, with 10 bases left between them. Germline CDR1 MNHEY, CDR2 SVGAGI. The CDR3 sequence is 14 residues long. The data were taken from a study of OX40 agonist ivuxolimab in advanced cancers. Study-wide context: Ivuxolimab was delivered to patients intravenously every 2 weeks at doses spanning 0.01 to 10 mg/kg.

Method: immunoSEQ multiplex PCR; TCRdb's copy keeps in-frame clones and lacks some. The sample has approximately 68,000 clones; about nine tenths are singletons. Study-level results: Both blood CD4+ and CD8+ T cells showed clonal growth by week 6 at 0.1 to 3.0 mg/kg.

This material consisted of CD4+ or CD8+ T cells sorted from blood, taken in a trial of the OX40 agonist ivuxolimab. J is TRBJ2-6 and V is TRBV6-5; perhaps TRBD2 as D (6 bases). The source is an adult with an advanced solid tumor such as melanoma, head and neck, liver or kidney cancer. The CDR3 protein is CASRRGTGANVLTF. CDR3 nucleotides: TGTGCCAGCCGCCGCGGGACTGGGGCCAACGTCCTGACTTTC.